This T cell receptor beta chain was retrieved from a study of patients and donors after allogeneic stem cell transplantation. TCRdb recomputed calls from the RT-PCR reads with MiXCR, one row per CDR3 protein. The sample includes about 160,000 distinct CDR3 sequences, approximately 25% seen only once; the top ten take roughly 27%. Only a few counts were recorded for this clonotype. CDR1 is MNHNY, CDR2 SVGAGI, per germline (reference sequence). The length of the CDR3 is 13 residues. The V gene end was trimmed by 6 bases and the J gene end by 5 bases; junction bases not matched to a gene: 4. This chain connects TRBV6-6 to TRBJ2-7; 10 nucleotides match TRBD1. This receptor was taken from a human donor who was either an allogeneic HSCT recipient or a stem cell or donor lymphocyte infusion donor (not recorded which). It is not recorded whose cells these are; they may come from a transplant donor. What was sequenced was blood, either unsorted or a sorted T cell fraction (not recorded which). The CDR3 bases are TGTGCCAGCAGCTGGGACAGGGGACACGAGCAGTACTTC. Translating gives CASSWDRGHEQYF.